These 24 T cell receptor beta chains were all obtained from the same sample, sequenced in a study of shared clonotypes between healthy human individuals. Profiled with immunoSEQ multiplex PCR; TCRdb holds only in-frame clones, not every one. This table holds over a million clones, roughly 96% found once. Specimen: naive CD4+ T cells sorted from blood. Documented subset: CD45RA+ positively selected. These receptors all stem from a man between 25 and 39 years old in good health.

V gene TRBV5-6 combines with J gene TRBJ2-7, with 9 bases fitting TRBD1. In germline, CDR1 is SGHDT, CDR2 YYEEEE. The CDR3 has 15 residues. V shed 3 bases and J 3 bases; nucleotides not matched to a gene: 7. CDR3 amino acids: CASSSPLGQGYEQYF. CDR3 in DNA: TGTGCCAGCAGCTCCCCCTTGGGACAGGGCTACGAGCAGTACTTC.

The chain recombines TRBV19 with TRBJ1-5; no definite D call. In germline, CDR1 is LNHDA, CDR2 SQIVND (reference sequence). Deletions cut 3 bases from V and 0 bases from J, with 9 bases between. The CDR3 extends over 15 amino acids. CDR3 loop: CASSMRRNSNQPQHF. Here the CDR3 DNA reads TGTGCCAGTAGTATGCGGAGGAATAGCAATCAGCCCCAGCATTTT.

This chain uses TRBV13 with TRBJ2-7, with 12 bases fitting TRBD2. CDR3 length: 15 amino acids. The germline gives CDR1 PRHDT, CDR2 FYEKMQ (reference sequence). The J segment lost 2 bases and the V segment lost 5 bases, leaving 4 bases of the junction unmatched. The CDR3 nucleotides read TGTGCCAGCAGCCTACTAGCGGGAGGAACCTACGAGCAGTACTTC. Encoded protein: CASSLLAGGTYEQYF. Looking up the rest from reference TRBV13 and TRBJ2-7 gives the full variable domain: AAGVIQSPRHLIKEKRETATLKCYPIPRHDTVYWYQQGPGQDPQFLISFYEKMQSDKGSIPDRFSAQQFSDYHSELNMSSLELGDSALYFCASSLLAGGTYEQYFGPGTRLTVT.

The chain has TRBV6-5 and TRBJ2-1; D possibly uses TRBD1 or TRBD2 (5 bases each). The CDR3 has 16 residues. From germline, CDR1 is MNHEY and CDR2 SVGAGI. Trimming removed 2 bases from V and 6 bases from J, with 17 bases in between. In nucleotides, the CDR3 is TGTGCCAGCAGTTACCGGGACCCCACACGGGGCAATGAGCAGTTCTTC. It translates to CASSYRDPTRGNEQFF.

This clone is a singleton in its sample. The chain combines TRBV2 with TRBJ2-7; D may be TRBD2 (6 bases). The CDR3 totals 14 residues. V lost 7 bases, J lost 7 bases, and 20 bases lay in between. Germline values: CDR1 SNHLY, CDR2 FYNNEI. The DNA for the CDR3 is TGTGCCAGCACGAGTGGTCTCGTGCGGGGTGAGCAGTACTTC. Protein product: CASTSGLVRGEQYF.

The rearrangement uses TRBV7-6 and TRBJ2-7, with 9 bases matching TRBD1. V gave up 6 bases and J gave up 3 bases; unmatched junction bases: 21. From germline, CDR1 is SGHVS and CDR2 FNYEAQ. The CDR3 length is 19 residues. In DNA form, the CDR3 reads TGTGCCAGCAGTCTTTTCCCCCCTAAGGTTGGACAGGGGATCTACGAGCAGTACTTC. It yields the protein CASSLFPPKVGQGIYEQYF. Full variable domain (missing parts from reference TRBV7-6 and TRBJ2-7): GAGVSQSPRYKVTKRGQDVALRCDPISGHVSLYWYRQALGQGPEFLTYFNYEAQQDKSGLPNDRFSAERPEGSISTLTIQRTEQRDSAMYRCASSLFPPKVGQGIYEQYFGPGTRLTVT.

The gene calls are TRBV4-3 and TRBJ2-1; tentatively, D is TRBD2 (6 bases). The CDR3 has 15 residues. Deletions cut 5 bases from V and 9 bases from J, with 20 bases between. Germline V gene data show CDR1 as LGHNA and CDR2 as YSLEER. CDR3 residues: CASSETSGVGSEQFF. The CDR3 coding sequence is TGCGCCAGCAGCGAGACTAGTGGGGTCGGCAGTGAGCAGTTCTTC.

V gene TRBV28 combines with J gene TRBJ1-4; D is uncertain. The CDR3 is made up of 16 amino acids. CDR1 and CDR2 from the germline V gene are MDHEN and SYDVKM. Trimming shortened V by 4 bases and J by 10 bases, and 22 bases separated the two germline ends. The CDR3 spells CASSSLDRLMRGKLFF. CDR3 nucleotide sequence: TGTGCCAGCAGTTCCCTCGACCGCTTAATGAGAGGAAAACTGTTTTTT.

V and J are TRBV7-6 and TRBJ2-5; no definite D call. Trimming removed 5 bases from V and 0 bases from J, with 4 bases in between. The germline gives CDR1 SGHVS, CDR2 FNYEAQ. This CDR3 region has 12 residues. The CDR3: CASSEYQETQYF. As DNA, the CDR3 is TGTGCCAGCAGCGAGTACCAAGAGACCCAGTACTTC.

The rearrangement links TRBV7-8 to TRBJ2-7, with 9 nucleotides matching TRBD1. V was pared by 10 bases and J by 9 bases, with 16 bases of the junction left unmatched. The CDR3 extends over 14 amino acids. Germline V gene lookup returns CDR1 SGHVS and CDR2 FQNEAQ. CDR3 amino acids: CATSRGTGKDPQYF. CDR3 sequence (DNA): TGTGCCACCTCAAGGGGGACAGGGAAGGACCCGCAGTACTTC.

The chain carries TRBV5-8 and TRBJ2-5; 7 nucleotides match TRBD2. V lost 2 bases and J lost 3; bases outside the gene matches: 10. Germline V gives CDR1 SGHTS, CDR2 YDEGEE. The CDR3 runs 16 residues. The CDR3 coding sequence is TGTGCCAGCAGCTTAGCGGGAATCAGGTCCAAAGAGACCCAGTACTTC. Its protein is CASSLAGIRSKETQYF. The complete variable domain, with remaining parts taken from reference TRBV5-8 and TRBJ2-5, reads EAGVTQSPTHLIKTRGQQATLRCSPISGHTSVYWYQQALGLGLQFLLWYDEGEERNRGNFPPRFSGRQFPNYSSELNVNALELEDSALYLCASSLAGIRSKETQYFGPGTRLLVL.

The gene calls are TRBV5-4 and TRBJ2-7; TRBD2 matches at 7 bases. CDR3 length: 15 residues. V lost 2 bases to trimming and J lost 5 bases; unmatched junction nucleotides: 10. Germline CDR1 is SGHNT and CDR2 is YYREEE (reference sequence). CDR3 bases: TGTGCCAGCAGCTTTAGTTATGGCGGGAGAGACGAGCAGTACTTC. Protein product: CASSFSYGGRDEQYF.

The chain uses TRBV7-2 and TRBJ2-5; 7 bases match TRBD2. This CDR3 spans 13 amino acids. Trimming took 7 bases from V and 1 from J; bases not matched to a gene: 3. Germline CDR1 is SGHTA and CDR2 is FQGNSA. DNA of the CDR3: TGTGCCAGCAAGCGCGGGAGCCAAGAGACCCAGTACTTC. It specifies CASKRGSQETQYF. The complete variable domain, with remaining parts taken from reference TRBV7-2 and TRBJ2-5, reads GAGVSQSPSNKVTEKGKDVELRCDPISGHTALYWYRQSLGQGLEFLIYFQGNSAPDKSGLPSDRFSAERTGGSVSTLTIQRTQQEDSAVYLCASKRGSQETQYFGPGTRLLVL.

The chain is built from TRBV29-1 and TRBJ1-5; D not resolved. Germline V lookup: CDR1 SQVTM, CDR2 ANQGSEA. The length of the CDR3 is 13 residues. The V gene lost 1 base and the J gene lost 5 bases, with 9 bases spanning the gap. In nucleotides, the CDR3 is TGCAGCGTTGAAGTACATCGGGATCAGCCCCAGCATTTT. The encoded protein is CSVEVHRDQPQHF. Filled out from reference TRBV29-1 and TRBJ1-5, the complete variable domain reads SAVISQKPSRDICQRGTSLTIQCQVDSQVTMMFWYRQQPGQSLTLIATANQGSEATYESGFVIDKFPISRPNLTFSTLTVSNMSPEDSSIYLCSVEVHRDQPQHFGDGTRLSIL.

This chain connects TRBV28 to TRBJ1-2; 7 bases are shared with TRBD1. After removal of 2 bases from V and 7 bases from J, the junction contained 1 base not matched to a gene. The CDR3 has 12 amino acids. The V gene's germline CDR1 is MDHEN and CDR2 SYDVKM. CDR3 residues: CASSLTGAGYTF. The DNA of the CDR3 is TGTGCCAGCAGTTTAACAGGGGCTGGCTACACCTTC.

Note on this clone: This sample also contains other DNA sequences that code for the same CDR3. The chain employs TRBV18 and TRBJ1-2, with 8 bases aligning to TRBD1. With V trimmed by 2 bases and J by 7 bases, 0 bases remained unmatched. CDR1 is KGHSH, CDR2 LQKENI, per germline. The CDR3 length is 12 residues. CDR3 bases: TGTGCCAGCTCACCAACAGGGGGTGGCTACACCTTC. This sequence encodes CASSPTGGGYTF. The whole variable domain, filled in from reference TRBV18 and TRBJ1-2, reads NAGVMQNPRHLVRRRGQEARLRCSPMKGHSHVYWYRQLPEEGLKFMVYLQKENIIDESGMPKERFSAEFPKEGPSILRIQQVVRGDSAAYFCASSPTGGGYTFGSGTRLTVV.

The chain has TRBV18 and TRBJ1-4, with D possibly TRBD1 on 5 matching bases. The CDR3 is 13 amino acids. From germline, CDR1 is KGHSH and CDR2 LQKENI. With 3 bases removed from V and 7 bases from J, the gap between germline ends came to 9 bases. This CDR3 is CASSPREGEKLFF. The DNA of the CDR3 is TGTGCCAGCTCACCCAGGGAGGGTGAAAAACTGTTTTTT.

The chain employs TRBV5-5 and TRBJ1-5; D call uncertain. Germline V lookup: CDR1 SGHKS, CDR2 YYEKEE (reference sequence). V gave up 0 bases and J gave up 3 bases, with 10 bases separating them. The CDR3 is 15 amino acids. The CDR3 coding sequence is TGTGCCAGCAGCTTGGTCCTCAAACCCAATCAGCCCCAGCATTTT. Translating gives CASSLVLKPNQPQHF.

The chain is built from TRBV5-6 and TRBJ2-7; D is ambiguous. The CDR3 runs to 14 residues. Germline lookup yields CDR1 SGHDT and CDR2 YYEEEE. Between the trimmed V and J ends, which lost 7 bases and 2 bases, there was a span of 16 bases. The chain's CDR3 is CASGERGATYEQYF. The CDR3 region has the DNA TGTGCCAGCGGCGAGCGCGGAGCAACCTACGAGCAGTACTTC.

The chain recombines TRBV5-5 with TRBJ2-1, with 11 bases matching TRBD2. Germline loops: CDR1 SGHKS, CDR2 YYEKEE (reference sequence). This CDR3 region has 17 residues. Trimming removed 6 bases from V and 7 bases from J; junction bases left unmatched: 15. The CDR3 reads CASTRFGGTSGNNEQFF. CDR3 coding DNA: TGTGCCAGCACCCGCTTCGGGGGGACTAGCGGAAATAATGAGCAGTTCTTC.

The chain couples TRBV5-1 to TRBJ2-1, with TRBD2 matching 9 bases. Germline CDR1 is SGHRS and CDR2 is YFSETQ. The CDR3 consists of 15 residues. J lost 6 bases, V lost 2 bases, and 6 bases had no gene match. For the CDR3, the DNA is TGCGCCAGCAGCTTTTCGGCGGGAGGGCCCAATGAGCAGTTCTTC. Residues: CASSFSAGGPNEQFF. Supplemented by reference TRBV5-1 and TRBJ2-1, the full variable domain reads KAGVTQTPRYLIKTRGQQVTLSCSPISGHRSVSWYQQTPGQGLQFLFEYFSETQRNKGNFPGRFSGRQFSNSRSEMNVSTLELGDSALYLCASSFSAGGPNEQFFGPGTRLTVL.

This sequence joins TRBV6-4 and TRBJ2-1; D ambiguous. The ends were cut back, 3 bases at V and 6 bases at J, with 9 bases in the middle. Germline V gene data show CDR1 as MRHNA and CDR2 as SNTAGT. The CDR3 sequence is 13 residues long. The CDR3 coding sequence is TGTGCCAGCAGTGAACAACCGCTCAATGAGCAGTTCTTC. Translation: CASSEQPLNEQFF.

The chain carries TRBV5-1 and TRBJ1-2; 8 bases agree with TRBD1. The CDR3 covers 14 residues. From germline, CDR1 is SGHRS and CDR2 YFSETQ. Trimming removed 3 bases from V and 8 bases from J; junction bases left unmatched: 9. CDR3 nucleotides: TGCGCCAGCAGCTCCCCTCCAGGGGGCTGGGGCTACACCTTC. It translates to CASSSPPGGWGYTF.

This sequence joins TRBV27 and TRBJ2-1; 9 bases fit TRBD1. CDR3 length: 13 amino acids. CDR1 is MNHEY, CDR2 SMNVEV, per germline (reference sequence). The junction had 8 bases not matched to a gene; V was cut back by 10 bases and J by 7 bases. The CDR3 region is CATTRGQGNEQFF. In DNA, the CDR3 is TGTGCCACCACGCGAGGACAGGGGAATGAGCAGTTCTTC.